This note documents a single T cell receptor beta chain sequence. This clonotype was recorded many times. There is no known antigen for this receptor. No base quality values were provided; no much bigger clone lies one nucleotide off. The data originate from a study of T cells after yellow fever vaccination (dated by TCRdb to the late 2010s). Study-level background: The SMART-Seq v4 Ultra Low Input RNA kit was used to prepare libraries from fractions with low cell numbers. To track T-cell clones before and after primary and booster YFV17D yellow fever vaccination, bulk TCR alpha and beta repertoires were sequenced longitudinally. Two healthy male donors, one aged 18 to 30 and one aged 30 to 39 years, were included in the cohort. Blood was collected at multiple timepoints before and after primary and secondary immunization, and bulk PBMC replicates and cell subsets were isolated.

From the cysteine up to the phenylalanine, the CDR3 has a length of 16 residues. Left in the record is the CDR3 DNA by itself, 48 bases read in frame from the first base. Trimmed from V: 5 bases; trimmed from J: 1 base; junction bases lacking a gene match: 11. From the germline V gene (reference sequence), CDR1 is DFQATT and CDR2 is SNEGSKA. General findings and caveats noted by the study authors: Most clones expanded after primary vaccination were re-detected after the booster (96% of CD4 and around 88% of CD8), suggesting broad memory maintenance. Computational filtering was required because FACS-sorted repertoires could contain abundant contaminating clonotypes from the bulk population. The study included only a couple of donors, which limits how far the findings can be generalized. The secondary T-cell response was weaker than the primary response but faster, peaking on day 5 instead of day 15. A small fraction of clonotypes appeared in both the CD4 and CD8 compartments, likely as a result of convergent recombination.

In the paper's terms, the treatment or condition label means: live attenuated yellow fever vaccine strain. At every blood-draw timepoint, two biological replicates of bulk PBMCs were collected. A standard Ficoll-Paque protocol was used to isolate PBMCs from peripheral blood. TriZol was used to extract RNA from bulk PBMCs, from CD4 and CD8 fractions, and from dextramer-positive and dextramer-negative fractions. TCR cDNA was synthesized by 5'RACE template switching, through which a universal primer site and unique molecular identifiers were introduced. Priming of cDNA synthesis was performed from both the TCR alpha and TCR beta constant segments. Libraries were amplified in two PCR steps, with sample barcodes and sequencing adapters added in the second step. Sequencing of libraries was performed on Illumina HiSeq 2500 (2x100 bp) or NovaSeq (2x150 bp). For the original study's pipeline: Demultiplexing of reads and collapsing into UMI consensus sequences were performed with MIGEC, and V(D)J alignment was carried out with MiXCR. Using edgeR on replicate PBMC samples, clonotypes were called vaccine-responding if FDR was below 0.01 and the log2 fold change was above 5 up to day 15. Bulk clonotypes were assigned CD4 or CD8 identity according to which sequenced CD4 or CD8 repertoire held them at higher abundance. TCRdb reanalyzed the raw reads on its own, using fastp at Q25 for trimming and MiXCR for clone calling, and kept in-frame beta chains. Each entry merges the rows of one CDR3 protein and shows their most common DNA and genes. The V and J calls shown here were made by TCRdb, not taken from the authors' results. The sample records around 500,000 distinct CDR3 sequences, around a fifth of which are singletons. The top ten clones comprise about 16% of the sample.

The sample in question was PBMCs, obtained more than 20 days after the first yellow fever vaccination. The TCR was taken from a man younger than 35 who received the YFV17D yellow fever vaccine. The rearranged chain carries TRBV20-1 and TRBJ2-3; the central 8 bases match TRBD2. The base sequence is TGCAGTGCTCCCCAAGGGTGGCGGGGGGGCACAGATACGCAGTATTTT. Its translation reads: CSAPQGWRGGTDTQYF.